The clone carrying this T cell receptor beta chain was seen at least ten times. Its antigen is currently unknown. The data are from a study of T-cell reconstitution after alpha-beta-depleted transplantation in children. Per germline, CDR1 SGHRS and CDR2 YFSETQ. The V gene lost 0 bases and the J gene lost 1 base, with 10 bases spanning the gap. The CDR3 loop spans 15 amino acids. Overall study findings and caveats: Day-60 TCRbeta diversity that was high in some patients was derived from surviving recipient T cells and thymic progenitors. Alpha-beta T cells present about two months after transplant were reported to originate from several hundred expanded graft clones. The authors attributed T-cell counts and diversity one year after transplant mostly to newly produced T cells.

This sample's TCRbeta library carried unique molecular identifier barcodes. TCRdb itself ran the PCR reads through MiXCR, one entry per CDR3 protein. The profile covers about 70,000 distinct CDR3 sequences, with under 13% appearing a single time and around 13% taken by the ten largest. The clonotype was recovered from a boy younger than 18 with acute myeloid leukemia, due to receive a stem cell transplant. J is TRBJ1-2 and V is TRBV5-1; D remains unclear. The starting material was PBMCs, obtained before TCRalphabeta/CD19-depleted stem cell transplant. CDR3 sequence: CASSLASVSNYGYTF. In nucleotides, the CDR3 is TGCGCCAGCAGCTTGGCCTCCGTCAGTAACTATGGCTACACCTTC.